The 13 T cell receptor beta chains below all came from one sample that was sequenced in a study of spatial heterogeneity in lung cancer. TCRdb recomputed calls from the 5' RACE reads with MiXCR, one row per CDR3 protein. This table holds approximately 81,000 distinct CDR3 sequences, 10% to 15% found once. Indicated time point: sample taken at primary tumor resection. The authors sequenced whole RNA from tumor, nontumor lung or frozen PBMC without sorting. Material: PBMCs, obtained at surgery. The source is a male donor with early-stage non-small cell lung cancer.

This clonotype has only a few counts. This chain joins TRBV29-1 and TRBJ2-5; 10 positions agree with TRBD2. Germline V lookup: CDR1 SQVTM, CDR2 ANQGSEA. This CDR3 spans 16 amino acids. The ends lost 0 bases at V and 3 bases at J; junction bases unmatched: 7. In nucleotides, the CDR3 is TGCAGCGTTGAAGACCCGGCTAGCGGGGGAGAAGAGACCCAGTACTTC. Translated, it gives CSVEDPASGGEETQYF.

Points on this clonotype: The CDR3 ends on some other residue instead of the conserved phenylalanine or tryptophan, so this is likely a read error. The V and J genes are TRBV7-2 and TRBJ2-5, with 10 bases fitting TRBD2. CDR3 size: 13 residues. Germline V lookup: CDR1 SGHTA, CDR2 FQGNSA. The V and J ends lost 6 bases and 4 bases, in that order; junction bases with no gene match: 2. The CDR3 coding sequence is TGTGCCAGCAGACTAGCGGGGTTAGAGACCCAGTACTAC. Amino acids: CASRLAGLETQYY.

This clonotype has a handful of counts. V usage is TRBV6-6 and J usage is TRBJ1-3; D gene ambiguous. Per the germline V gene, CDR1 is MNHNY and CDR2 is SVGAGI (reference sequence). The length of the CDR3 is 13 residues. The germline V and J ends were trimmed by 0 bases and 11 bases, with 11 bases remaining between them. CDR3 DNA: TGTGCCAGCAGTTACTCGTGGGGTAACGCCATATATTTT. Its protein product is CASSYSWGNAIYF.

The genes are TRBV6-2 or TRBV6-3 and TRBJ2-3; TRBD2 matches at 7 bases. CDR1 and CDR2 (germline): MNHEY, SVGEGT. Losses at the gene ends were 1 base for V and 2 bases for J; bases not matched to a gene: 3. CDR3 length equals 15 residues. In nucleotides, the CDR3 is TGTGCCAGCAGTTACTGGGGGACTAACACAGATACGCAGTATTTT. Encoded protein: CASSYWGTNTDTQYF.

This clonotype was recorded once. This chain links TRBV6-1 with TRBJ2-5; D is undetermined. V lost 5 bases, J lost 0 bases, and 13 bases lay in between. The CDR3 runs 15 residues. The germline V gene encodes CDR1 MNHNS and CDR2 SASEGT. The CDR3 spells CASSRRSTYQETQYF. CDR3 in DNA: TGTGCCAGCAGTCGTAGGAGCACGTACCAAGAGACCCAGTACTTC.

This clonotype was detected only a few times. This sequence joins TRBV3-1 and TRBJ2-1; D gene ambiguous. This CDR3 is 14 amino acids long. Per the germline V gene, CDR1 is LGHDT and CDR2 is YNNKEL (reference sequence). Trimming shortened V by 0 bases and J by 7 bases, and 10 bases separated the two germline ends. CDR3 in amino acids: CASSQETRGNEQFF. The DNA of the CDR3 is TGTGCCAGCAGCCAAGAGACAAGAGGAAATGAGCAGTTCTTC.

The CDR3: CSASVGQGAGELFF. The CDR3 DNA follows: TGCAGTGCTAGTGTGGGACAGGGTGCCGGGGAGCTGTTTTTT. The V and J genes are TRBV20-1 and TRBJ2-2; 9 nucleotides align to TRBD1. Trimming at V came to 3 bases and at J to 6 bases, leaving 5 bases not matched to a gene. Germline CDR1 reads DFQATT; CDR2 reads SNEGSKA (reference sequence). The CDR3 runs to 14 residues.

This clonotype was counted only a few times. The chain couples TRBV20-1 to TRBJ2-1; 13 nucleotides line up with TRBD2. The CDR3 totals 13 residues. The V gene's germline CDR1 is DFQATT and CDR2 SNEGSKA (reference sequence). The ends lost 6 bases at V and 7 bases at J; junction bases unmatched: 3. This CDR3 is CSAGLAGLNEQFF. The CDR3 region has the DNA TGCAGTGCGGGACTAGCGGGGCTGAATGAGCAGTTCTTC.

In its sample, this clonotype was seen many times. The chain is built from TRBV19 and TRBJ1-5; weak D call: TRBD1 (5 bases). The CDR3 spans 17 residues. V lost 7 bases, J lost 0 bases, and 19 bases lay in between. Germline loops: CDR1 LNHDA, CDR2 SQIVND (reference sequence). CDR3 DNA sequence: TGTGCCAGTACCGGATATACCGGGACGGATAGCAATCAGCCCCAGCATTTT. Amino acid sequence: CASTGYTGTDSNQPQHF.

The chain carries TRBV20-1 and TRBJ2-5, with 10 positions matching TRBD2. With V trimmed by 0 bases and J by 3 bases, 4 bases remained unmatched. The CDR3 length is 15 residues. In germline, CDR1 is DFQATT, CDR2 SNEGSKA (reference sequence). CDR3 protein: CSAREGAGGEETQYF. The CDR3 nucleotides read TGCAGTGCTAGAGAGGGAGCGGGGGGGGAAGAGACCCAGTACTTC.

This sequence joins TRBV30 and TRBJ2-3, with 12 bases matching TRBD2. This CDR3 has 15 residues. J lost 6 bases, V lost 2 bases, and 6 bases had no gene match. Germline CDR1 reads GTSNPN; CDR2 reads SVGIG (reference sequence). CDR3 loop: CAWSPLAGGMDTQYF. CDR3 DNA sequence: TGTGCCTGGAGTCCCCTAGCGGGGGGGATGGATACGCAGTATTTT.

The chain joins TRBV7-9 to TRBJ2-5; the D gene is possibly TRBD2 (6 bases). This CDR3 is 17 amino acids long. V was clipped by 1 base and J by 2 bases, with 17 bases between them. Per germline, CDR1 SEHNR and CDR2 FQNEAQ (reference sequence). The CDR3 spells CASSLVPGEGRQETQYF. CDR3 DNA: TGTGCCAGCAGCTTAGTCCCGGGAGAGGGTCGGCAAGAGACCCAGTACTTC.

The chain has TRBV3-1 and TRBJ2-1; 9 bases map to TRBD2. This CDR3 contains 17 residues. V trimming: 6 bases; J trimming: 5 bases; junction bases outside the gene matches: 14. Germline V gene lookup returns CDR1 LGHDT and CDR2 YNNKEL (reference sequence). The CDR3 coding sequence is TGTGCCAGCAGACTCGAGGGAGCGGGGGGCCCACACAATGAGCAGTTCTTC. Its protein is CASRLEGAGGPHNEQFF.